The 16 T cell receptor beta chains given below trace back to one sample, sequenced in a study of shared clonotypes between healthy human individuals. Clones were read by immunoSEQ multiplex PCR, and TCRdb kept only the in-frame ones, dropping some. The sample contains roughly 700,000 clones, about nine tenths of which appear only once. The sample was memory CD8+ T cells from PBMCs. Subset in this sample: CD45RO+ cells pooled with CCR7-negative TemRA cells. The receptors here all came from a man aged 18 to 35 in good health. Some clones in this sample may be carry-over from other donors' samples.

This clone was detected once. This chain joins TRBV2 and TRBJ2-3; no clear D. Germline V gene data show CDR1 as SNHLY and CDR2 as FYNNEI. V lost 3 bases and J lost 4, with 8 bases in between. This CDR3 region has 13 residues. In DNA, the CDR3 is TGTGCCAGCAGTGATTTGCAATCAGATACGCAGTATTTT. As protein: CASSDLQSDTQYF.

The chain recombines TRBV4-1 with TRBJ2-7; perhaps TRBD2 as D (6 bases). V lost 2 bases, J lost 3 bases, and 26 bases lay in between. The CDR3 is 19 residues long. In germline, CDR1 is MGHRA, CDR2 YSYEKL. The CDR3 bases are TGCGCCAGCAGCCAATGTGGGAGAATCGGCGGGGAAGACATCTACGAGCAGTACTTC. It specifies CASSQCGRIGGEDIYEQYF.

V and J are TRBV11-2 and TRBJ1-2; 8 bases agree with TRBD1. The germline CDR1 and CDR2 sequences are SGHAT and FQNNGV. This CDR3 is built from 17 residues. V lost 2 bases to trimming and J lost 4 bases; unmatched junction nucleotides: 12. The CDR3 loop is CASSLFPDRVSAYGYTF. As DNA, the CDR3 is TGTGCCAGCAGCTTATTTCCGGACAGGGTGAGCGCCTATGGCTACACCTTC.

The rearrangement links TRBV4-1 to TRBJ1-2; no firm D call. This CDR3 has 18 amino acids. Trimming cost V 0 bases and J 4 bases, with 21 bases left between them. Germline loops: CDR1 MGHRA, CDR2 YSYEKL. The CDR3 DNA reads TGCGCCAGCAGCCAAGATCTGTTTGGCGCCTTGGCTCGCTATGGCTACACCTTC. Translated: CASSQDLFGALARYGYTF.

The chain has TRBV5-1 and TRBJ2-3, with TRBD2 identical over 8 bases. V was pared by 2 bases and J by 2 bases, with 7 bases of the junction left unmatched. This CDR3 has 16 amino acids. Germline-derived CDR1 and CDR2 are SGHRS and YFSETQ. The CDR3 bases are TGCGCCAGCAGCTTTACGGCTAGCGGGCCCACAGATACGCAGTATTTT. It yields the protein CASSFTASGPTDTQYF.

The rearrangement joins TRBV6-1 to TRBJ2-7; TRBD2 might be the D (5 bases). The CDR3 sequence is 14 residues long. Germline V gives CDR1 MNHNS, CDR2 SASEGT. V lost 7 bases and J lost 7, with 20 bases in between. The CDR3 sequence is CASIITGTLWEQYF. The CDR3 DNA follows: TGTGCCAGCATTATTACGGGAACTCTGTGGGAGCAGTACTTC.

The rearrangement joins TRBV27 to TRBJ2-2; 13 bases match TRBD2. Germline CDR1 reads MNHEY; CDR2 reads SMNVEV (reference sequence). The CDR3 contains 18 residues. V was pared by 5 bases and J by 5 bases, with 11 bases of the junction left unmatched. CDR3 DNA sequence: TGTGCCAGCAGTCCGGAACTAGCGGGAGGGCCCCAGACCGGGGAGCTGTTTTTT. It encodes CASSPELAGGPQTGELFF.

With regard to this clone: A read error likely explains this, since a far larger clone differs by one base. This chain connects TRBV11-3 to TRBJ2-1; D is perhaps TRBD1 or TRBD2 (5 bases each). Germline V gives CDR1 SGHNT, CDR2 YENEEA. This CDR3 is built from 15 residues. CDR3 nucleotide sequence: TGTGCCGGCAGCCCCGGGGCAGGGACCTACAATGAGCAGTTCTTC. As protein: CAGSPGAGTYNEQFF. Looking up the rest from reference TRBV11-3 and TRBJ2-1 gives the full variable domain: EAGVVQSPRYKIIEKKQPVAFWCNPISGHNTLYWYLQNLGQGPELLIRYENEEAVDDSQLPKDRFSAERLKGVDSTLKIQPAELGDSAVYLCAGSPGAGTYNEQFFGPGTRLTVL.

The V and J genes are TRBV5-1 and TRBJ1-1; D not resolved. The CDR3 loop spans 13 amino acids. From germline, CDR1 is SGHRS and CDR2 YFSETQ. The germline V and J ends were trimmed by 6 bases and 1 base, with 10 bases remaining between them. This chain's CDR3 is CASTARGNTEAFF. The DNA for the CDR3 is TGCGCCAGCACCGCCCGGGGGAACACTGAAGCTTTCTTT.

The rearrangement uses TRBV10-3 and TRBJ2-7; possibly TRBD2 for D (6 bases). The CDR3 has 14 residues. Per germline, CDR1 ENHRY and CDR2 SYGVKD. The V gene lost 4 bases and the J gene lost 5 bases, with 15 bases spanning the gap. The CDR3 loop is CAISGAVTGDEQYF. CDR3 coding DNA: TGTGCCATCAGTGGGGCCGTAACGGGGGACGAGCAGTACTTC.

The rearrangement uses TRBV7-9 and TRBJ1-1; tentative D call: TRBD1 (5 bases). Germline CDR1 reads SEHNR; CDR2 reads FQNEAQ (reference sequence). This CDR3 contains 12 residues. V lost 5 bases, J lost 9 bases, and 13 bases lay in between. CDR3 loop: CASSQRGGKAFF. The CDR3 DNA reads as TGTGCCAGCAGCCAGAGGGGCGGGAAAGCTTTCTTT.

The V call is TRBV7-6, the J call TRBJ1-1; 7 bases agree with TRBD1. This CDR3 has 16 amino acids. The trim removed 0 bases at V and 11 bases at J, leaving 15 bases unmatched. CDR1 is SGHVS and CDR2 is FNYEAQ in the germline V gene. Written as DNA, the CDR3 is TGTGCCAGCAGCTTAGCGGCAGGGGGGCCCTTCAGTCCCGCTTTCTTT. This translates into CASSLAAGGPFSPAFF.

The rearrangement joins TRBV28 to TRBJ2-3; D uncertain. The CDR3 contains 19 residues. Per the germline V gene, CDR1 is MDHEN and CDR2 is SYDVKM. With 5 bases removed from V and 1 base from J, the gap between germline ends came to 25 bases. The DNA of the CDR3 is TGTGCCAGCAGTGGTTCTTTGGTGCCTACCATTTCCGGCACAGATACGCAGTATTTT. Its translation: CASSGSLVPTISGTDTQYF.

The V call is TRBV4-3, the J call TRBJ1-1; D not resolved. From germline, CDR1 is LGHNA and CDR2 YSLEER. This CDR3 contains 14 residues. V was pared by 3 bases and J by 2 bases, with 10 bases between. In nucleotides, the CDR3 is TGCGCCAGCAGCCATTCCCAGGCAAACACTGAAGCTTTCTTT. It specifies CASSHSQANTEAFF.

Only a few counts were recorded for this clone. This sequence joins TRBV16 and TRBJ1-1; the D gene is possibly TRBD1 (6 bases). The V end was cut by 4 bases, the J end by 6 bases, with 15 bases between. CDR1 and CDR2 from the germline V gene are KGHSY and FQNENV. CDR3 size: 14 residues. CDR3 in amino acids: CASSLTRGHPEAFF. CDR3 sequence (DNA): TGTGCCAGCAGCCTTACCAGGGGTCACCCTGAAGCTTTCTTT.

CDR3 sequence reads: CASSSVEGQGYTEAFF. The DNA of the CDR3 is TGTGCCAGCAGCTCAGTCGAAGGACAGGGGTATACTGAAGCTTTCTTT. The chain links TRBV7-8 to TRBJ1-1; 9 bases line up with TRBD1. CDR1 and CDR2 from the germline V gene are SGHVS and FQNEAQ. J gave up 5 bases and V 4 bases, and 11 bases lay outside the gene matches. CDR3 size: 16 residues.